This T cell receptor (beta chain) was captured by sequencing in a study of T cells in Graves' hyperthyroidism and ophthalmopathy. Across the whole study: Peripheral blood was drawn at first diagnosis, prior to all treatment.

Amplified regions were TCR beta CDR3 sequences from RNA transcripts. HTBI primers were employed in a first-round RT-PCR of the TCR CDR3. TCRdb itself ran the multiplex PCR reads through MiXCR, one entry per CDR3 protein. The repertoire holds around 800,000 distinct CDR3 sequences, with 35% to 45% as singletons. Study results and limitations: Among thyroid clonotypes expanded above 0.001, most also appeared in blood.

Patients aged 18 to 65 with hyperthyroidism were newly diagnosed, with duration under 2 months. The diagnoses drew upon clinical symptoms, serum thyroxine and TRAb, thyroid ultrasound and orbital computed tomography. As concerns this clonotype: The antigen remains unidentified.

Trimming took off 0 bases at V and 1 base at J, with 9 bases between the two ends. CDR3 length: 16 amino acids. Germline CDR1 reads MGHRA; CDR2 reads YSYEKL. This rearrangement joins TRBV4-1 to TRBJ2-2; D gene unclear. The sample was blood. The sequence was obtained from a man between 18 and 35 years old with Graves' hyperthyroidism. The CDR3 is CASSQDGWGNTGELFF. As DNA, the CDR3 is TGCGCCAGCAGCCAAGATGGGTGGGGGAACACCGGGGAGCTGTTTTTT.